Listed here is a single TCR beta chain. This sample was taken from a study of technical replicates of blood from a handful of donors. Assay: immunoSEQ multiplex PCR; the TCRdb copy retains only in-frame clones and omits some. Of more than 65,000 clones listed, around 97% were seen once; the top ten hold 0.18%. The material sequenced was T cells isolated from PBMCs. The sequence was obtained from a human donor in good health.

CDR3 DNA sequence: TGCGCCAGCAGCTTGGTACGGGGTGGCACAGATACGCAGTATTTT. Its translation is CASSLVRGGTDTQYF. This sequence joins TRBV5-1 and TRBJ2-3; D is perhaps TRBD2 (5 bases). Germline V gene lookup returns CDR1 SGHRS and CDR2 YFSETQ. Between the trimmed V and J ends, which lost 0 bases and 1 base, there was a span of 9 bases. The CDR3 totals 15 residues.